This TCR beta chain was sequenced during a study of spatial heterogeneity in lung cancer. Study observations and caveats: Expanded alpha and beta TCR counts within tumors tracked tumor mutation counts.

Notes on this clonotype: Its specificity is not known. This beta chain was picked up by a library intended for alpha chains and is off target, so its count carries little meaning.

The CDR3 contains 16 residues. Trimming stripped 0 bases from V and 1 base from J, with 10 bases between. CDR1 LGHNA and CDR2 YSLEER come from the germline V gene. Time point meaning: sample taken at primary tumor resection. A unique molecular identifier was attached to every TCR cDNA molecule. TCRdb fed the 5' RACE reads into MiXCR, producing one record per CDR3 protein. The sample carries some 16,000 distinct CDR3 sequences, approximately 6.5% recorded once. This TCR came from a female donor with early-stage non-small cell lung cancer. The rearrangement uses TRBV4-3 and TRBJ2-1, with D perhaps TRBD1 (5 bases). The sample in question was lung tumor tissue, obtained at surgery. The CDR3 is CASSQDPRQSYNEQFF. The CDR3 DNA follows: TGCGCCAGCAGCCAAGATCCCCGACAGTCCTACAATGAGCAGTTCTTC.